What follows are 28 T cell receptor beta chains derived from one specimen sequenced in a study of radiotherapy plus CTLA-4 blockade in lung cancer. Measured with immunoSEQ multiplex PCR; TCRdb has only the in-frame clones, and not every one. The repertoire holds more than 90,000 clones, with around 88% as singletons. Sequenced material: peripheral blood, taken from a patient treated with radiotherapy plus ipilimumab. These receptors were obtained from a human donor with non-small cell lung cancer that progressed on radiotherapy plus ipilimumab.

The chain is built from TRBV19 and TRBJ2-1; D may match TRBD1 or TRBD2 (5 bases each). V lost 2 bases to trimming and J lost 6 bases, with 11 bases between them. CDR3 length: 14 residues. Germline CDR1 reads LNHDA; CDR2 reads SQIVND (reference sequence). CDR3 protein: CASSIFRDGNEQFF. CDR3 sequence (DNA): TGTGCCAGTAGTATATTCAGGGACGGCAATGAGCAGTTCTTC.

This clone was recorded a few times. The chain recombines TRBV28 with TRBJ2-7; D unclear. The CDR3 extends over 14 amino acids. Trimming stripped 5 bases from V and 0 bases from J, with 11 bases between. CDR1 and CDR2 from the germline V gene are MDHEN and SYDVKM. DNA of the CDR3: TGTGCCAGCAGTCGACCCACGCCCTCCTACGAGCAGTACTTC. It encodes CASSRPTPSYEQYF.

For this clone: The same CDR3 also results from other DNA sequences found in this sample. V is TRBV5-1 and J is TRBJ2-1, with D possibly being TRBD1 (6 bases). The CDR3 loop spans 15 amino acids. The germline CDR1 and CDR2 sequences are SGHRS and YFSETQ. Deletions cut 3 bases from V and 4 bases from J, with 14 bases between. CDR3 in DNA: TGCGCCAGCAGCTCGCTAGGGGGAAGTTACAATGAGCAGTTCTTC. Translated: CASSSLGGSYNEQFF.

CDR3 nucleotides: TGTGCCAGCAGCGTAGACGGGAGGGCTCGGAATGAGCAGTTCTTC. It yields the protein CASSVDGRARNEQFF. This chain links TRBV9 with TRBJ2-1, with 8 nucleotides matching TRBD2. Germline V gives CDR1 SGDLS, CDR2 YYNGEE. This CDR3 has 15 residues. V was clipped by 0 bases and J by 7 bases; unmatched bases: 6.

J is TRBJ1-4 and V is TRBV6-5; maybe TRBD1 (5 bases). V was pared by 3 bases and J by 0 bases, with 8 bases between. CDR1 MNHEY and CDR2 SVGAGI come from the germline V gene. The CDR3 runs 15 residues. The CDR3 DNA sequence: TGTGCCAGCAGTTATCGAGGGGCAACTAATGAAAAACTGTTTTTT. It codes for CASSYRGATNEKLFF.

The chain combines TRBV11-3 with TRBJ1-2; D ambiguous. Trimming left V 0 bases short and J 0 bases short, with 5 bases between. The germline V gene encodes CDR1 SGHNT and CDR2 YENEEA. This CDR3 contains 14 residues. The CDR3 reads CASSLDGSNYGYTF. CDR3 bases: TGTGCCAGCAGCTTAGACGGATCTAACTATGGCTACACCTTC.

V usage is TRBV15 and J usage is TRBJ1-2, with D possibly being TRBD1 (5 bases). Trimming took 5 bases from V and 8 from J, leaving 21 bases between them. This CDR3 has 15 residues. Germline CDR1 and CDR2: LNHNV and YYDKDF (reference sequence). CDR3 nucleotide sequence: TGTGCCACCAGCCCCCGTTTACCAGGGAAGGAAGGCTACACCTTC. Protein product: CATSPRLPGKEGYTF.

The chain couples TRBV7-2 to TRBJ2-1, with D maybe TRBD2 (6 bases). Germline V gives CDR1 SGHTA, CDR2 FQGNSA. Between the trimmed V and J ends, which lost 1 base and 3 bases, there was a span of 10 bases. The CDR3 loop spans 15 amino acids. CDR3 sequence: CASSLEGTLYNEQFF. CDR3 in DNA: TGTGCCAGCAGCTTAGAGGGGACTCTCTACAATGAGCAGTTCTTC. Full variable domain (remainder filled in from reference TRBV7-2 and TRBJ2-1): GAGVSQSPSNKVTEKGKDVELRCDPISGHTALYWYRQSLGQGLEFLIYFQGNSAPDKSGLPSDRFSAERTGGSVSTLTIQRTQQEDSAVYLCASSLEGTLYNEQFFGPGTRLTVL.

This clone was observed once. The chain employs TRBV5-1 and TRBJ2-5; D is uncertain. Germline V gene data show CDR1 as SGHRS and CDR2 as YFSETQ. Trimming took 0 bases from V and 2 from J, leaving 14 bases between them. This CDR3 spans 16 amino acids. CDR3 in amino acids: CASSLGRWAPQETQYF. The CDR3 DNA follows: TGCGCCAGCAGCTTGGGGCGGTGGGCTCCGCAAGAGACCCAGTACTTC.

The gene calls are TRBV2 and TRBJ2-7; TRBD2 matches at 9 bases. The CDR3 sequence is 16 residues long. Germline-derived CDR1 and CDR2 are SNHLY and FYNNEI. The J segment lost 0 bases and the V segment lost 1 base, leaving 4 bases of the junction unmatched. The CDR3 coding sequence is TGTGCCAGCAGTGAAGAAGCTAGCGGGAACTCCTACGAGCAGTACTTC. Its translation: CASSEEASGNSYEQYF.

This clone was picked up one time. The rearrangement uses TRBV5-5 and TRBJ1-5; 9 bases align to TRBD1. CDR1 and CDR2 (germline): SGHKS, YYEKEE (reference sequence). The CDR3 extends over 14 amino acids. V was clipped by 3 bases and J by 2 bases; unmatched bases: 0. The CDR3 nucleotides read TGTGCCAGCAGCTGGACAGGGGGCAATCAGCCCCAGCATTTT. Protein product: CASSWTGGNQPQHF.

This CDR3 is CASIYMRNRAVCYGYTF. The CDR3, as DNA: TGCGCCAGCATTTATATGCGGAACAGGGCTGTTTGCTATGGCTACACCTTC. The chain links TRBV23-1 to TRBJ1-2; D is perhaps TRBD1 (6 bases). TRBV23-1 is an ORF for which the function is uncertain. There are 17 residues in the CDR3. V lost 7 bases and J 4 bases, leaving 25 bases between the germline ends.

V usage is TRBV18 and J usage is TRBJ2-7, with 9 nucleotides matching TRBD1. The length of the CDR3 is 15 residues. The V segment lost 6 bases and the J segment 5 bases; nucleotides outside the gene matches: 11. Germline loops: CDR1 KGHSH, CDR2 LQKENI. This CDR3 is CASSLAGTGSNEQYF. CDR3 DNA: TGTGCCAGCTCCCTCGCCGGGACAGGGTCAAACGAGCAGTACTTC.

The V gene is TRBV30, the J gene TRBJ1-2, with D perhaps matching TRBD1 (5 bases). The germline V gene encodes CDR1 GTSNPN and CDR2 SVGIG (reference sequence). Trimming took 1 base from V and 4 from J, leaving 16 bases between them. The CDR3 is made up of 15 amino acids. CDR3 loop: CAWSGGGARTYGYTF. For the CDR3, the DNA is TGTGCCTGGAGTGGCGGTGGGGCCAGAACCTATGGCTACACCTTC.

V usage is TRBV5-4 and J usage is TRBJ2-5; perhaps D is TRBD1 or TRBD2 (6 bases each). Germline lookup yields CDR1 SGHNT and CDR2 YYREEE (reference sequence). This CDR3 contains 14 residues. V was clipped by 2 bases and J by 5 bases, with 13 bases between them. CDR3 region: CASSFWGATETQYF. CDR3 DNA sequence: TGTGCCAGCAGCTTTTGGGGGGCCACGGAGACCCAGTACTTC.

The chain carries TRBV4-2 and TRBJ2-5; 13 bases are a match to TRBD2. V shed 0 bases and J 4 bases; nucleotides not matched to a gene: 11. This CDR3 is built from 19 residues. The germline gives CDR1 LGHNA, CDR2 YNFKEQ. CDR3 sequence: CASSQDTFTSGRARETQYF. The CDR3 DNA sequence: TGTGCCAGCAGCCAAGATACTTTCACTAGCGGGAGGGCGAGAGAGACCCAGTACTTC.

The chain employs TRBV5-1 and TRBJ2-3; maybe TRBD2 (6 bases). Germline V CDR1 and CDR2: SGHRS, YFSETQ. V lost 9 bases and J lost 2, with 16 bases in between. There are 14 residues in the CDR3. CDR3: CANPAGLDTDTQYF. CDR3 DNA: TGCGCCAACCCGGCGGGGCTCGACACAGATACGCAGTATTTT. Based on the CDR3 plus reference TRBV5-1 and TRBJ2-3, the full variable domain is KAGVTQTPRYLIKTRGQQVTLSCSPISGHRSVSWYQQTPGQGLQFLFEYFSETQRNKGNFPGRFSGRQFSNSRSEMNVSTLELGDSALYLCANPAGLDTDTQYFGPGTRLTVL.

This chain connects TRBV19 to TRBJ1-5; tentatively, D is TRBD1 (5 bases). This CDR3 comprises 13 residues. V lost 7 bases and J lost 6, with 13 bases in between. Germline lookup yields CDR1 LNHDA and CDR2 SQIVND (reference sequence). CDR3 DNA: TGTGCCAGTACCGACAGAGAAGGTCAGCCCCAGCATTTT. It translates to CASTDREGQPQHF. The full variable domain, in which reference TRBV19 and TRBJ1-5 provide the parts outside the CDR3, is DGGITQSPKYLFRKEGQNVTLSCEQNLNHDAMYWYRQDPGQGLRLIYYSQIVNDFQKGDIAEGYSVSREKKESFPLTVTSAQKNPTAFYLCASTDREGQPQHFGDGTRLSIL.

Here the CDR3 DNA reads TGCGCCAGCAGCTTGATGGGCTACGAGCAGTACTTC. Translation gives CASSLMGYEQYF. The rearrangement joins TRBV5-1 to TRBJ2-7; D remains unclear. The CDR3 is 12 amino acids. The germline V gene encodes CDR1 SGHRS and CDR2 YFSETQ. Trimming removed 1 base at V and 3 bases at J, with 5 bases between.

The chain is built from TRBV6-4 and TRBJ2-1; tentative D call: TRBD2 (6 bases). The CDR3 consists of 15 residues. The germline CDR1 and CDR2 sequences are MRHNA and SNTAGT. V was clipped by 5 bases and J by 0 bases, with 11 bases between them. CDR3 nucleotide sequence: TGTGCCAGCAGTTTAGCGGCCGGCTCCTACAATGAGCAGTTCTTC. It codes for CASSLAAGSYNEQFF.

The chain is built from TRBV5-1 and TRBJ1-2; 7 bases line up with TRBD1. CDR1 is SGHRS, CDR2 YFSETQ, per germline. Trimming removed 4 bases from V and 2 bases from J; junction bases left unmatched: 11. The CDR3 is made up of 16 amino acids. CDR3 residues: CASSVDRQGSNYGYTF. The CDR3 nucleotides read TGCGCCAGCAGCGTGGACCGACAGGGAAGCAACTATGGCTACACCTTC.

A word on this clone: An end of the junction differs from the germline gene, which may be a read error. The V call is TRBV7-7, the J call TRBJ2-1; the D is unclear. CDR1 is SSHAT, CDR2 FNYEAQ, per germline (reference sequence). This CDR3 comprises 13 residues. The CDR3 bases are TGTGCTAGCAGCTTACTAAATGGCAATGAGCAGTTCTTC. Translating it yields CASSLLNGNEQFF.

A few counts support this clone. The rearrangement uses TRBV10-3 and TRBJ2-1, with 12 bases aligning to TRBD2. The CDR3 loop spans 16 amino acids. Germline V CDR1 and CDR2: ENHRY, SYGVKD. J was trimmed by 8 bases and V by 2 bases; bases with no gene match: 7. The CDR3 DNA sequence: TGTGCCATCAGTGAGATATCTAGCGGGAGGGGTGATGAGCAGTTCTTC. It specifies CAISEISSGRGDEQFF.

This clone turned up a few times. V and J are TRBV5-1 and TRBJ1-4, with 7 bases identical to TRBD1. The CDR3 is 14 residues long. V shed 3 bases and J 8 bases; nucleotides not matched to a gene: 7. Germline-derived CDR1 and CDR2 are SGHRS and YFSETQ. The CDR3 reads CASSSRQGGEKLFF. The CDR3, as DNA: TGCGCCAGCAGCTCACGACAGGGCGGAGAAAAACTGTTTTTT.

The chain links TRBV11-2 to TRBJ2-5, with 16 positions matching TRBD2. CDR3 length equals 17 residues. The V and J ends lost 5 bases and 5 bases, in that order; junction bases with no gene match: 8. Germline lookup yields CDR1 SGHAT and CDR2 FQNNGV. The CDR3 here is CASSSGTSGRGGETQYF. As DNA, the CDR3 is TGTGCCAGCAGCAGCGGGACTAGCGGGAGGGGAGGGGAGACCCAGTACTTC. The full variable domain, its missing parts supplied by reference TRBV11-2 and TRBJ2-5, is EAGVAQSPRYKIIEKRQSVAFWCNPISGHATLYWYQQILGQGPKLLIQFQNNGVVDDSQLPKDRFSAERLKGVDSTLKIQPAKLEDSAVYLCASSSGTSGRGGETQYFGPGTRLLVL.

The chain links TRBV7-9 to TRBJ1-2, with D tentatively TRBD1 (5 bases). Germline CDR1 is SEHNR and CDR2 is FQNEAQ (reference sequence). V lost 0 bases and J lost 6, with 8 bases in between. The CDR3 length is 13 residues. The CDR3 is CASSLARGNGYTF. The CDR3 nucleotides read TGTGCCAGCAGCTTAGCGCGGGGGAATGGCTACACCTTC. Full variable domain (outside the CDR3, taken from reference TRBV7-9 and TRBJ1-2): DTGVSQNPRHKITKRGQNVTFRCDPISEHNRLYWYRQTLGQGPEFLTYFQNEAQLEKSRLLSDRFSAERPKGSFSTLEIQRTEQGDSAMYLCASSLARGNGYTFGSGTRLTVV.

The J gene is TRBJ1-1, the V gene TRBV5-1; D call uncertain. CDR3 length: 13 residues. V lost 0 bases to trimming and J lost 2 bases, with 5 bases between them. Germline CDR1 reads SGHRS; CDR2 reads YFSETQ. CDR3 sequence reads: CASSLGLNTEAFF. CDR3 sequence (DNA): TGCGCCAGCAGCTTGGGACTCAACACTGAAGCTTTCTTT. Together with reference TRBV5-1 and TRBJ1-1, the CDR3 gives the full variable domain: KAGVTQTPRYLIKTRGQQVTLSCSPISGHRSVSWYQQTPGQGLQFLFEYFSETQRNKGNFPGRFSGRQFSNSRSEMNVSTLELGDSALYLCASSLGLNTEAFFGQGTRLTVV.

V is TRBV5-1 and J is TRBJ2-3, with 7 bases that match TRBD1. This CDR3 comprises 15 residues. Trimming removed 0 bases from V and 3 bases from J; junction bases left unmatched: 4. CDR1 and CDR2 (germline): SGHRS, YFSETQ. The CDR3: CASSLEGARTDTQYF. The CDR3 nucleotides read TGCGCCAGCAGCTTGGAGGGGGCGCGGACAGATACGCAGTATTTT.